This is a list of T cell receptor beta chains from one sample in a study of T cells in Graves' hyperthyroidism and ophthalmopathy. TCRdb called the multiplex PCR reads again in MiXCR, with one record for every CDR3 protein. The top ten clones hold around 8.1% of a sample with about 710,000 distinct CDR3 sequences, about 16% of them seen once. The sample taken for sequencing was blood. The receptors shown here come from a man between 18 and 29 years old with Graves' hyperthyroidism. CDR3s include the opening cysteine and the closing phenylalanine or tryptophan. D genes are given only for firm matches. Not all rows give a size; the values are once, few, many and, for expanded clones, a class.

abundance,v_gene,j_gene,d_gene,CDR3nt,CDR3aa
few,TRBV29-1,TRBJ2-2,-,TGCGCCCAAGGCTCGCGGGACTACACCGGGGAGCTGTTTTTT,CAQGSRDYTGELFF
few,TRBV6-5,TRBJ2-1,-,TGTGCCAGCAGTTACTTCAGCATCAGGGCCAATGAGCAGTTCTTC,CASSYFSIRANEQFF
few,TRBV20-1,TRBJ1-3,TRBD1,TGCAGTGCTAGCAAGGGGGCTCATGGAAACACCATATATTTT,CSASKGAHGNTIYF
-,TRBV28,TRBJ2-2,-,TGTGCCAGCAGTCCCCCAACGGCGTTAACCGGGGAGCTGTTTTTT,CASSPPTALTGELFF
-,TRBV7-9,TRBJ2-7,-,TGTGCCAGCAGCCCTGTGGACAGTCTAACCTACGAGCAGTACTTC,CASSPVDSLTYEQYF
few,TRBV6-5,TRBJ1-5,-,TGTGCCAGCAGTTACTCGAACGGTTATCAGCCCCAGCATTTT,CASSYSNGYQPQHF
many,TRBV6-1,TRBJ2-2,TRBD2,TGTGCCAGCAGCAGGACTAGCGGGAGCACCAGTACCGGGGAGCTGTTTTTT,CASSRTSGSTSTGELFF
-,TRBV7-9,TRBJ2-5,-,TGTGCCAGTAGCCCGTGGAGAGAAGAGACCCAGTACTTC,CASSPWREETQYF
many,TRBV13,TRBJ2-1,-,TGTGCCAGCACCTCTCCGGGAAGGGGCAATGAGCAGTTCTTC,CASTSPGRGNEQFF
-,TRBV4-1,TRBJ2-3,-,TGCGCCAGCAGCCAAGATCTTGGGGGTTTGAGGACAGATACGCAGTATTTT,CASSQDLGGLRTDTQYF
many,TRBV24-1,TRBJ2-3,-,TGTGCCACCAGTGACTCTAGCACAGATACGCAGTATTTT,CATSDSSTDTQYF
many,TRBV7-9,TRBJ1-1,-,TGTGCCAGCAGCACGGACGGACGGAGGAACACTGAAGCTTTCTTT,CASSTDGRRNTEAFF
few,TRBV30,TRBJ2-7,TRBD1,TGTGCCTGGAGTAGGGGACAGTTTCCCGAGCAGTACTTC,CAWSRGQFPEQYF
many,TRBV10-3,TRBJ2-1,TRBD2,TGTGCCATCAGTGAGTCTCCGCGGGAGATGAATGAGCAGTTCTTC,CAISESPREMNEQFF
many,TRBV11-1,TRBJ2-3,-,TGTGCCAGCAGCTTAAGGAACAGTGTTGATACGCAGTATTTT,CASSLRNSVDTQYF
few,TRBV28,TRBJ1-4,-,TGTGCCAGCAGTTTTTCCCCCGGGGAAAAACTGTTTTTT,CASSFSPGEKLFF
many,TRBV18,TRBJ1-2,-,TGTGCCAGCTCACCAGGGCTCAATTCCTACACCTTC,CASSPGLNSYTF
-,TRBV28,TRBJ2-5,-,TGTGCCAGCAGTTTCGCGCAGGGGACTGAGACCCAGTACTTC,CASSFAQGTETQYF
many,TRBV29-1,TRBJ1-1,-,TGCAGCGTGGACACAGAAATGAACACTGAAGCTTTCTTT,CSVDTEMNTEAFF
many,TRBV11-1,TRBJ2-3,-,TGTGCCAGCAGCCAAGGAGCCAGGGGTGACGATACGCAGTATTTT,CASSQGARGDDTQYF
few,TRBV7-8,TRBJ2-2,TRBD2,TGTGCCAGCAGCTTAGCGGCAGCGGGAGTGTTAAACACCGGGGAGCTGTTTTTT,CASSLAAAGVLNTGELFF
many,TRBV6-1,TRBJ1-1,-,TGTGCCAGCAGTCGGGAGGACGGCTACGAAGCTTTCTTT,CASSREDGYEAFF
few,TRBV27,TRBJ2-7,-,TGTGCCAGCAGTTTTTCCAGGGAATACGAGCAGTACTTC,CASSFSREYEQYF
few,TRBV5-1,TRBJ2-7,TRBD2,TGCGCCAGCAGCATAGGGACTAGCGGAGTTTACGAGCAGTACTTC,CASSIGTSGVYEQYF
many,TRBV28,TRBJ2-7,-,TGTGCCAGCAGCTTAGACAGCTACGAGCAGTACTTC,CASSLDSYEQYF
many,TRBV6-1,TRBJ2-1,-,TGTGCCAGCAGTTGGCAGGGTTATTACAATGAGCAGTTCTTC,CASSWQGYYNEQFF
-,TRBV11-2,TRBJ1-2,-,TGTGCCAGCAGCTTAGATCAGGGTTCGCACTCTGGCTACACCTTC,CASSLDQGSHSGYTF
many,TRBV28,TRBJ1-1,-,TGTGCCAGCAGTTTACCGATTACAGGTGAAGCTTTCTTT,CASSLPITGEAFF
-,TRBV7-3,TRBJ2-3,-,TGTGCCAGCAGCTTTGACCTTGGTTCGCAGTATTTT,CASSFDLGSQYF
few,TRBV29-1,TRBJ2-3,-,TGCAGCGTTGAAGATCAGGAGGGTCCCCCAGATACGCAGTATTTT,CSVEDQEGPPDTQYF
many,TRBV28,TRBJ2-7,-,TGTGCCAGCAGTACCCGGCGCCGGGCCTACTCCTACGAGCAGTACTTC,CASSTRRRAYSYEQYF